One sample yielded the 15 T cell receptor beta chains listed below, sequenced in a study of cytomegalovirus exposure and HLA in healthy donors. With 60 Vbeta and 13 Jbeta primers, the PCR was carried out. TCRdb's table, derived via immunoSEQ multiplex PCR, lists solely in-frame clones and lacks some. The table lists some 100,000 clones, roughly three quarters of them singletons. The sample comprised PBMCs. These receptor sequences come from a man between 45 and 60 years old in good health and CMV-seropositive.

CDR3 loop: CASSQGRRGQITYEQYF. CDR3 nucleotides: TGCGCCAGCAGCCAAGGCAGGAGGGGACAGATAACCTACGAGCAGTACTTC. The chain has TRBV4-1 and TRBJ2-7; possibly TRBD1 for D (7 bases). Germline values: CDR1 MGHRA, CDR2 YSYEKL. The CDR3 sequence is 17 residues long. Between the trimmed V and J ends, which lost 1 base and 2 bases, there was a span of 18 bases.

The chain is built from TRBV29-1 and TRBJ2-7, with D tentatively TRBD1 (6 bases). V lost 3 bases and J 5 bases, leaving 11 bases between the germline ends. The CDR3 totals 12 residues. Germline V gene sequence: CDR1 SQVTM, CDR2 ANQGSEA. The chain's CDR3 is CSVEVTGNEQYF. Here the CDR3 DNA reads TGCAGCGTTGAGGTAACAGGGAACGAGCAGTACTTC.

The CDR3 region is CASSPTAGNVLTF. The CDR3, as DNA: TGTGCCAGCAGCCCGACCGCAGGAAACGTCCTGACTTTC. V gene TRBV6-5 combines with J gene TRBJ2-6; no firm D call. The germline V gene has CDR1 MNHEY and CDR2 SVGAGI. This CDR3 has 13 residues. Trimming left V 6 bases short and J 10 bases short, with 13 bases between.

This chain uses TRBV18 with TRBJ1-2, with 7 positions matching TRBD1. The germline V gene encodes CDR1 KGHSH and CDR2 LQKENI. This CDR3 is 13 amino acids long. The ends lost 1 base at V and 8 bases at J; junction bases unmatched: 4. This CDR3 is CASSPLTGDGYTF. CDR3 sequence (DNA): TGTGCCAGCTCACCACTCACAGGGGACGGCTACACCTTC.

The V and J genes are TRBV18 and TRBJ2-3, with 8 bases that match TRBD1. CDR1 and CDR2 from the germline V gene are KGHSH and LQKENI. This CDR3 region has 15 residues. The J segment lost 5 bases and the V segment lost 1 base, leaving 5 bases of the junction unmatched. The CDR3 coding sequence is TGTGCCAGCTCACCACTAGGACAGGGCGGAGATACGCAGTATTTT. Its protein is CASSPLGQGGDTQYF. Full variable domain (remainder filled in from reference TRBV18 and TRBJ2-3): NAGVMQNPRHLVRRRGQEARLRCSPMKGHSHVYWYRQLPEEGLKFMVYLQKENIIDESGMPKERFSAEFPKEGPSILRIQQVVRGDSAAYFCASSPLGQGGDTQYFGPGTRLTVL.

This clone was detected a few times. The rearrangement links TRBV15 to TRBJ2-2; 11 bases align to TRBD2. Germline V gene sequence: CDR1 LNHNV, CDR2 YYDKDF (reference sequence). The V gene end was trimmed by 4 bases and the J gene end by 6 bases; junction bases not matched to a gene: 10. The CDR3 contains 17 residues. CDR3: CATSTSTSGKRSGELFF. The CDR3 nucleotides read TGTGCCACCAGCACCTCGACTAGCGGGAAGAGGTCCGGGGAGCTGTTTTTT.

The chain combines TRBV7-9 with TRBJ2-3; 7 nucleotides agree with TRBD1. This CDR3 is 16 amino acids long. Germline CDR1 SEHNR, CDR2 FQNEAQ (reference sequence). The V segment lost 5 bases and the J segment 0 bases; nucleotides outside the gene matches: 8. CDR3 in amino acids: CASSTTPGQSTDTQYF. CDR3 bases: TGTGCCAGCAGCACCACGCCGGGACAGAGCACAGATACGCAGTATTTT. Drawing the rest from reference TRBV7-9 and TRBJ2-3, the complete variable domain is DTGVSQNPRHKITKRGQNVTFRCDPISEHNRLYWYRQTLGQGPEFLTYFQNEAQLEKSRLLSDRFSAERPKGSFSTLEIQRTEQGDSAMYLCASSTTPGQSTDTQYFGPGTRLTVL.

This clone was observed a single time. The chain links TRBV7-9 to TRBJ2-1, with 13 bases identical to TRBD2. This CDR3 has 15 residues. Looked up from germline, CDR1 is SEHNR and CDR2 is FQNEAQ (reference sequence). Trimming removed 5 bases from V and 7 bases from J; junction bases left unmatched: 5. The CDR3 is CASSLRTSGSNEQFF. Here the CDR3 DNA reads TGTGCCAGCAGCCTCCGGACTAGCGGGAGTAATGAGCAGTTCTTC.

The chain carries TRBV10-2 and TRBJ2-1; weak D call: TRBD1 (5 bases). Between the trimmed V and J ends, which lost 2 bases and 4 bases, there was a span of 9 bases. CDR1 is WSHSY, CDR2 SAAADI, per germline. The CDR3 spans 14 residues. The CDR3 nucleotides read TGCGCCAGCAGTGAGGGCCAGGGTTACAATGAGCAGTTCTTC. Its translation: CASSEGQGYNEQFF.

V usage is TRBV11-3 and J usage is TRBJ1-2, with TRBD1 matching 11 bases. Losses at the gene ends were 6 bases for V and 4 bases for J; bases not matched to a gene: 10. The CDR3 runs 16 residues. Germline CDR1 is SGHNT and CDR2 is YENEEA. CDR3 DNA sequence: TGTGCCAGCAGTACGGACAGGGGGCGATCCCGCTATGGCTACACCTTC. This sequence encodes CASSTDRGRSRYGYTF.

The chain links TRBV9 to TRBJ2-6; maybe TRBD1 (7 bases). V lost 3 bases and J 1 base, leaving 11 bases between the germline ends. Looked up from germline, CDR1 is SGDLS and CDR2 is YYNGEE. The CDR3 length is 16 residues. CDR3 residues: CASSAQGRSGANVLTF. The CDR3 DNA reads TGTGCCAGCAGCGCACAGGGGAGGTCTGGGGCCAACGTCCTGACTTTC.

The chain is built from TRBV29-1 and TRBJ2-7; 7 nucleotides line up with TRBD1. There are 12 residues in the CDR3. J lost 6 bases, V lost 1 base, and 3 bases had no gene match. Germline V gene sequence: CDR1 SQVTM, CDR2 ANQGSEA. CDR3 sequence: CSVEAYRGEQYF. DNA of the CDR3: TGCAGCGTTGAAGCCTACAGGGGCGAGCAGTACTTC.

The chain has TRBV11-2 and TRBJ1-5; TRBD1 agrees at 9 bases. J gave up 2 bases and V 0 bases, and 14 bases lay outside the gene matches. Germline V gene sequence: CDR1 SGHAT, CDR2 FQNNGV. There are 20 residues in the CDR3. CDR3 protein: CASSLEWDRESRVRNQPQHF. In nucleotides, the CDR3 is TGTGCCAGCAGCTTAGAATGGGACAGGGAAAGTCGAGTGCGCAATCAGCCCCAGCATTTT.

This rearrangement joins TRBV5-6 to TRBJ1-5, with D hard to call. Trimming removed 4 bases at V and 9 bases at J, with 14 bases between. This CDR3 has 13 residues. CDR1 is SGHDT, CDR2 YYEEEE, per germline. The chain's CDR3 is CASSQDPAGPQHF. DNA of the CDR3: TGTGCCAGCAGCCAAGACCCCGCGGGGCCCCAGCATTTT.

This chain links TRBV11-3 with TRBJ2-2; 8 positions match TRBD2. Trimming took 6 bases from V and 1 from J; bases not matched to a gene: 7. The CDR3 is made up of 16 amino acids. The germline CDR1 and CDR2 sequences are SGHNT and YENEEA. DNA for the CDR3: TGTGCCAGCAGTCCGGTAGCGGGAAAGAACACCGGGGAGCTGTTTTTT. This translates into CASSPVAGKNTGELFF.